A single sample gave rise to the 25 T cell receptor beta chains below, sequenced in a study of T-cell reconstitution after alpha-beta-depleted transplantation in children. The TCRbeta library was prepared with unique molecular identifiers. MiXCR, run by TCRdb on the PCR reads, gives a single entry per CDR3 protein. The sample has some 240,000 distinct CDR3 sequences; 7.5% to 10% are singletons. Specimen: PBMCs from the stem cell graft donor, collected from the stem cell graft. All receptors come from a human donor who donated a stem cell graft to a child with SCID.

In regard to this clonotype: The CDR3 ends on some other residue instead of the conserved phenylalanine or tryptophan, so this is likely a read error. J is TRBJ2-3 and V is TRBV29-1; D is possibly TRBD1 (6 bases). V lost 7 bases, J lost 6 bases, and 17 bases lay in between. Germline CDR1 SQVTM, CDR2 ANQGSEA. The CDR3 is 13 residues long. CDR3 DNA sequence: TGCAGCGCTTCGACAGGCTTCACCGATACGCAGTATCTT. It encodes CSASTGFTDTQYL.

In this sample, this clonotype turned up a few times. The rearrangement links TRBV12-3 or TRBV12-4 to TRBJ2-5; possible D gene TRBD2, 6 bases. Trimming removed 3 bases from V and 3 bases from J, with 17 bases in between. CDR3 length equals 16 residues. The CDR3 loop reads CASSFISFGRKETQYF. CDR3 coding DNA: TGTGCCAGCAGTTTTATTTCGTTTGGGAGGAAAGAGACCCAGTACTTC.

This clonotype showed up many times. The V and J genes are TRBV4-2 and TRBJ2-2, with a possible D match to TRBD1 (6 bases). Trimming left V 0 bases short and J 0 bases short, with 8 bases between. CDR1 LGHNA and CDR2 YNFKEQ come from the germline V gene. This CDR3 is 16 amino acids long. Here the CDR3 DNA reads TGTGCCAGCAGCCAAGAGCCAGGGGCGAACACCGGGGAGCTGTTTTTT. Residues: CASSQEPGANTGELFF.

This clonotype was seen ten or more times. The V and J genes are TRBV7-8 and TRBJ2-3; either TRBD1 or TRBD2 may supply D (5 bases each). CDR3 length: 13 residues. Germline V CDR1 and CDR2: SGHVS, FQNEAQ. The CDR3 protein is CASGPGPPDTQYF. In DNA form, the CDR3 reads TGTGCAAGCGGTCCGGGGCCCCCAGATACGCAGTATTTT. The entire variable domain, with the rest obtained from reference TRBV7-8 and TRBJ2-3, is as follows: GAGVSQSPRYKVAKRGQDVALRCDPISGHVSLFWYQQALGQGPEFLTYFQNEAQLDKSGLPSDRFFAERPEGSVSTLKIQRTQQEDSAVYLCASGPGPPDTQYFGPGTRLTVL.

Ten or more counts support this clonotype. This sequence joins TRBV5-1 and TRBJ1-4; TRBD1 might be the D (5 bases). The V end lost 0 bases, the J end lost 0 bases, and 9 bases lay between the germline ends. Per germline, CDR1 SGHRS and CDR2 YFSETQ. The CDR3 length is 16 residues. Here the CDR3 reads CASSLGPTATNEKLFF. The CDR3 coding sequence is TGCGCCAGCAGCTTGGGTCCGACAGCAACTAATGAAAAACTGTTTTTT.

This clonotype occurred many times. V gene TRBV14 combines with J gene TRBJ2-1, with a weak D call TRBD2 (6 bases). From germline, CDR1 is SGHDN and CDR2 FVKESK. V gave up 5 bases and J gave up 5 bases, with 16 bases separating them. The CDR3 covers 15 residues. CDR3 nucleotides: TGTGCCAGCAGCTTCGGACGGAGGGAGCACAATGAGCAGTTCTTC. Amino acid sequence: CASSFGRREHNEQFF.

This clonotype was detected a few times. The chain couples TRBV18 to TRBJ1-1; possible D gene TRBD1, 6 bases. This CDR3 is 14 amino acids long. Germline V gene sequence: CDR1 KGHSH, CDR2 LQKENI. Between the trimmed V and J ends, which lost 4 bases and 1 base, there was a span of 10 bases. CDR3 amino acids: CASSRATGNTEAFF. The CDR3 DNA follows: TGTGCCAGCTCACGAGCGACAGGGAACACTGAAGCTTTCTTT.

This clonotype was seen many times. The gene calls are TRBV28 and TRBJ2-7; D is uncertain. V shed 0 bases and J shed 2 bases, with 5 bases lying between them. The CDR3 runs 13 residues. CDR1 is MDHEN, CDR2 SYDVKM, per germline. The CDR3 sequence: CASSLWGTYEQYF. Here the CDR3 DNA reads TGTGCCAGCAGTTTATGGGGTACCTACGAGCAGTACTTC.

This clonotype was counted ten times or more. The CDR3 nucleotides read TGCAGCGTTGGTCTACATCTGAACACTGAAGCTTTCTTT. Protein: CSVGLHLNTEAFF. The chain uses TRBV29-1 and TRBJ1-1; D gene ambiguous. The CDR3 is 13 amino acids. V was shortened by 4 bases and J by 0 bases, with 9 bases between the two germline ends. The germline gives CDR1 SQVTM, CDR2 ANQGSEA.

At least ten counts were recorded for this clonotype. This sequence joins TRBV20-1 and TRBJ1-6; TRBD1 agrees at 10 bases. The germline gives CDR1 DFQATT, CDR2 SNEGSKA (reference sequence). The V and J ends lost 3 bases and 14 bases, in that order; junction bases with no gene match: 16. There are 16 residues in the CDR3. The CDR3 loop is CSARSQFGTGELSLHF. CDR3 nucleotides: TGCAGTGCTAGGAGTCAGTTTGGGACAGGGGAATTATCCCTCCACTTT.

This clonotype was seen a few times. V and J are TRBV6-1 and TRBJ1-2; D may be TRBD1 (5 bases). This CDR3 has 18 residues. Trimming removed 6 bases at V and 4 bases at J, with 27 bases between. The V gene's germline CDR1 is MNHNS and CDR2 SASEGT. CDR3 nucleotide sequence: TGTGCCAGCAGCAGAAAAACAGGCACGACAAATCCTAGCTATGGCTACACCTTC. Its translation: CASSRKTGTTNPSYGYTF.

This clonotype was picked up many times. V gene TRBV20-1 combines with J gene TRBJ2-5; D is ambiguous. Germline V gives CDR1 DFQATT, CDR2 SNEGSKA (reference sequence). This CDR3 has 10 amino acids. Trimming removed 3 bases at V and 8 bases at J, with 7 bases between. CDR3 sequence (DNA): TGCAGTGCTAGCCCAGGTACCCAGTACTTC. Protein: CSASPGTQYF.

J is TRBJ1-3 and V is TRBV2; 9 bases are shared with TRBD1. J gave up 0 bases and V 10 bases, and 19 bases lay outside the gene matches. CDR1 is SNHLY, CDR2 FYNNEI, per germline. The CDR3 has 19 amino acids. The CDR3 nucleotides are TGTGCCATCTGTTTGGCCAAGGGACAGGGCTTCTTCTCTGGAAACACCATATATTTT. This encodes CAICLAKGQGFFSGNTIYF.

This clonotype was picked up many times. V is TRBV6-1 and J is TRBJ2-5, with TRBD1 as a possible D gene (7 bases). This CDR3 region has 15 residues. The germline V gene has CDR1 MNHNS and CDR2 SASEGT. V was trimmed by 7 bases and J by 5 bases, leaving 20 bases between them. The CDR3 spells CASTASRDSGETQYF. CDR3 DNA sequence: TGTGCCAGCACGGCTAGTCGGGACAGCGGGGAGACCCAGTACTTC.

This clonotype was seen at least ten times. V is TRBV5-8 and J is TRBJ2-3, with D uncertain. The CDR3 runs 16 residues. Germline V gene sequence: CDR1 SGHTS, CDR2 YDEGEE. V was pared by 4 bases and J by 5 bases, with 20 bases between. DNA of the CDR3: TGTGCCAGCAGCCCCCGCCTGCGGATGGATGGAGATACGCAGTATTTT. Translation gives CASSPRLRMDGDTQYF.

This chain joins TRBV5-5 and TRBJ2-1; D perhaps matches TRBD2 (6 bases). V gave up 5 bases and J gave up 5 bases, with 11 bases separating them. Per germline, CDR1 SGHKS and CDR2 YYEKEE (reference sequence). This CDR3 spans 13 amino acids. The CDR3 DNA reads TGTGCCAGCAGGGAGGGGCCGAACAATGAGCAGTTCTTC. This translates into CASREGPNNEQFF.

The table lists this clonotype with many counts. The V gene is TRBV10-2, the J gene TRBJ1-2, with D possibly matching TRBD1 (6 bases). V was cut by 6 bases and J by 11 bases, with 13 bases left in between. The CDR3 has 11 amino acids. CDR1 and CDR2 (germline): WSHSY, SAAADI. In DNA, the CDR3 is TGCGCCAGCAGCCGAGGACAGCTGTACACCTTC. Encoded protein: CASSRGQLYTF.

This clonotype was seen ten or more times. The chain links TRBV2 to TRBJ2-1; possible D gene TRBD1, 5 bases. This CDR3 is built from 13 residues. The V gene lost 4 bases and the J gene lost 4 bases, with 8 bases spanning the gap. In germline, CDR1 is SNHLY, CDR2 FYNNEI. CDR3 in amino acids: CASSGTSYNEQFF. The CDR3 nucleotides are TGTGCCAGCAGTGGGACATCGTACAATGAGCAGTTCTTC.

This clonotype was observed many times. The V call is TRBV7-8, the J call TRBJ1-3; the D is unclear. Germline V CDR1 and CDR2: SGHVS, FQNEAQ. This CDR3 has 12 amino acids. Trimming took 5 bases from V and 3 from J, leaving 5 bases between them. CDR3 nucleotide sequence: TGTGCCAGCAGCCCCGGTGGAAACACCATATATTTT. Its protein product is CASSPGGNTIYF.

This sequence joins TRBV5-6 and TRBJ2-5; D gene ambiguous. Trimming left V 2 bases short and J 5 bases short, with 10 bases between. The CDR3 length is 13 residues. CDR1 SGHDT and CDR2 YYEEEE come from the germline V gene. The CDR3 region is CASSFSFIETQYF. The CDR3 DNA is TGTGCCAGCAGCTTTAGTTTCATCGAGACCCAGTACTTC.

This clonotype showed up many times. V is TRBV5-5 and J is TRBJ2-1; D is uncertain. The V end lost 4 bases, the J end lost 7 bases, and 6 bases lay between the germline ends. This CDR3 has 11 residues. In germline, CDR1 is SGHKS, CDR2 YYEKEE (reference sequence). Here the CDR3 reads CASSRINEQFF. Written as DNA, the CDR3 is TGTGCCAGCAGCAGGATAAATGAGCAGTTCTTC.

In its sample, this clonotype was seen many times. The rearrangement uses TRBV20-1 and TRBJ2-1; 11 bases are shared with TRBD2. CDR1 is DFQATT and CDR2 is SNEGSKA in the germline V gene (reference sequence). The ends lost 0 bases at V and 4 bases at J; junction bases unmatched: 11. The CDR3 covers 18 residues. The CDR3 here is CSARDQGSGGGRYNEQFF. DNA of the CDR3: TGCAGTGCTAGAGATCAGGGTAGCGGGGGGGGCCGGTACAATGAGCAGTTCTTC.

V and J are TRBV15 and TRBJ1-5, with D perhaps TRBD1 (6 bases). Trimming removed 4 bases at V and 1 base at J, with 17 bases between. CDR1 is LNHNV and CDR2 is YYDKDF in the germline V gene (reference sequence). This CDR3 contains 17 residues. CDR3 in amino acids: CATSTGPQGLSNQPQHF. DNA for the CDR3: TGTGCCACCAGCACGGGTCCACAGGGTTTGAGCAATCAGCCCCAGCATTTT.

Many counts were recorded for this clonotype. V and J are TRBV20-1 and TRBJ2-7; D gene uncertain. Germline V lookup: CDR1 DFQATT, CDR2 SNEGSKA (reference sequence). V was trimmed by 0 bases and J by 5 bases, leaving 11 bases between them. The length of the CDR3 is 13 residues. The CDR3 protein is CSARDSGRNEQYF. The DNA for the CDR3 is TGCAGTGCTAGAGATTCCGGCCGGAACGAGCAGTACTTC.

There are many counts of this clonotype. V and J are TRBV4-3 and TRBJ2-4; D unresolved. Trimming cost V 0 bases and J 0 bases, with 18 bases left between them. Germline CDR1 LGHNA, CDR2 YSLEER. The CDR3 consists of 19 residues. In DNA, the CDR3 is TGCGCCAGCAGCCAAGATCTACCCCAGCAAATAATAGCCAAAAACATTCAGTACTTC. Translating it yields CASSQDLPQQIIAKNIQYF.